A single sample gave rise to the 14 T cell receptor beta chains below, sequenced in a study of T cell responses to AZD1222 COVID-19 vaccine. Here immunoSEQ multiplex PCR was the method, and the copy in TCRdb shows in-frame clones only, minus some. The data show around 120,000 clones, with approximately 85% seen just once and about 6% held by the top ten. The sample was peripheral blood, taken on day 0 of AZD1222 vaccination. The receptors derive from an adult in good health.

This chain connects TRBV6-2 or TRBV6-3 to TRBJ2-3, with D possibly matching TRBD2 (6 bases). This CDR3 has 13 residues. CDR1 MNHEY and CDR2 SVGEGT come from the germline V gene. Trimming cost V 2 bases and J 6 bases, with 9 bases left between them. The CDR3, as DNA: TGTGCCAGCAGTTACAAGCGGGTGGATACGCAGTATTTT. Translated, it gives CASSYKRVDTQYF.

The genes are TRBV7-3 and TRBJ2-3; TRBD1 matches at 7 bases. V gave up 5 bases and J gave up 0 bases; unmatched junction bases: 8. This CDR3 contains 16 residues. Germline CDR1 SGHTA, CDR2 FQGTGA. The CDR3 sequence: CASSPKDRRSTDTQYF. The CDR3 region has the DNA TGTGCCAGCAGCCCTAAGGACAGGAGGAGCACAGATACGCAGTATTTT.

This chain connects TRBV6-6 to TRBJ1-5; no clear D gene. Trimming cost V 6 bases and J 7 bases, with 13 bases left between them. This CDR3 comprises 13 residues. Per germline, CDR1 MNHNY and CDR2 SVGAGI (reference sequence). The CDR3 DNA reads TGTGCCAGCAGACAAGGGCCTCGGCAGCCCCAGCATTTT. Amino acid sequence: CASRQGPRQPQHF.

This clone has a handful of counts. This chain joins TRBV5-1 and TRBJ1-5; D ambiguous. Germline CDR1 and CDR2: SGHRS and YFSETQ. CDR3 length: 13 residues. Deletions cut 5 bases from V and 4 bases from J, with 10 bases between. The DNA of the CDR3 is TGCGCCAGCAGTTGGTCCATAAATCAGCCCCAGCATTTT. Translated, it gives CASSWSINQPQHF. The full variable domain, in which reference TRBV5-1 and TRBJ1-5 provide the parts outside the CDR3, is KAGVTQTPRYLIKTRGQQVTLSCSPISGHRSVSWYQQTPGQGLQFLFEYFSETQRNKGNFPGRFSGRQFSNSRSEMNVSTLELGDSALYLCASSWSINQPQHFGDGTRLSIL.

The J gene is TRBJ1-1, the V gene TRBV7-9, with a possible D match to TRBD1 (6 bases). The germline gives CDR1 SEHNR, CDR2 FQNEAQ (reference sequence). The CDR3 extends over 13 amino acids. V shed 6 bases and J shed 6 bases, with 14 bases lying between them. This CDR3 reads CASRAQGSAEAFF. In DNA form, the CDR3 reads TGTGCCAGCAGGGCACAGGGATCGGCTGAAGCTTTCTTT.

The gene calls are TRBV24-1 and TRBJ2-5; D gene unclear. Germline CDR1 reads KGHDR; CDR2 reads SFDVKD. This CDR3 has 12 residues. V was cut by 4 bases and J by 5 bases, with 7 bases left in between. The CDR3 nucleotides read TGTGCCACCAGTGACCAGGACGAGACCCAGTACTTC. Translated: CATSDQDETQYF.

Turning to this clone: Just one base apart from a much larger clone, this may be a read error. The chain links TRBV6-5 to TRBJ1-4; no firm D call. Germline V lookup: CDR1 MNHEY, CDR2 SVGAGI. V was shortened by 6 bases and J by 3 bases, with 2 bases between the two germline ends. The CDR3 runs 11 residues. CDR3 nucleotide sequence: TGTGCCAGCAGGGCTAATGAAAAACTGTTTTTT. Amino acid sequence: CASRANEKLFF.

This chain connects TRBV11-3 to TRBJ2-1; 15 nucleotides line up with TRBD2. V lost 0 bases and J lost 4; bases outside the gene matches: 4. Germline V lookup: CDR1 SGHNT, CDR2 YENEEA. CDR3 length: 18 residues. CDR3 loop: CASSLEEGLAGGYNEQFF. The CDR3 DNA follows: TGTGCCAGCAGCTTAGAAGAGGGACTAGCGGGGGGTTACAATGAGCAGTTCTTC.

The V and J genes are TRBV2 and TRBJ2-1; a weak D match, TRBD2 (5 bases). This CDR3 region has 16 residues. Germline V gene data show CDR1 as SNHLY and CDR2 as FYNNEI. V lost 4 bases to trimming and J lost 6 bases, with 19 bases between them. In nucleotides, the CDR3 is TGTGCCAGCAGTGGGGATCCCGACGGGGTGGTCAATGAGCAGTTCTTC. Translated: CASSGDPDGVVNEQFF.

CDR3 nucleotides: TGTGCCAGCAGTGGACACACCATTAGCAATCAGCCCCAGCATTTT. Its translation: CASSGHTISNQPQHF. The V gene is TRBV28, the J gene TRBJ1-5, with a possible D match to TRBD1 (5 bases). The CDR3 sequence is 15 residues long. Germline V gene lookup returns CDR1 MDHEN and CDR2 SYDVKM. V gave up 5 bases and J gave up 0 bases, with 11 bases separating them.

This chain links TRBV4-1 with TRBJ2-3; possible D gene TRBD2, 5 bases. Germline loops: CDR1 MGHRA, CDR2 YSYEKL. The V end lost 0 bases, the J end lost 1 base, and 8 bases lay between the germline ends. This CDR3 contains 15 residues. The DNA of the CDR3 is TGCGCCAGCAGCCAAGAGTACGGGGGCACAGATACGCAGTATTTT. Translated, it gives CASSQEYGGTDTQYF.

This clone was recorded a few times. The chain combines TRBV7-9 with TRBJ2-7; TRBD2 might be the D (6 bases). V was pared by 1 base and J by 5 bases, with 18 bases between. The length of the CDR3 is 16 residues. The germline CDR1 and CDR2 sequences are SEHNR and FQNEAQ (reference sequence). The CDR3 region has the DNA TGTGCCAGCAGCTTAGGGGGACTGAGGGCCGAAAACGAGCAGTACTTC. Protein: CASSLGGLRAENEQYF.

This chain uses TRBV12-5 with TRBJ2-7; either TRBD1 or TRBD2 may fit D (5 bases each). This CDR3 spans 14 amino acids. Germline V gene sequence: CDR1 LGHNT, CDR2 FRNRAP. Trimming left V 7 bases short and J 4 bases short, with 17 bases between. CDR3: CASAPPGPAYEQYF. CDR3 sequence (DNA): TGTGCTAGTGCTCCCCCGGGGCCCGCGTACGAGCAGTACTTC.

This clone was seen just once. The chain carries TRBV28 and TRBJ1-6, with D unclear. The germline CDR1 and CDR2 sequences are MDHEN and SYDVKM. The CDR3 extends over 14 amino acids. The ends were cut back, 2 bases at V and 6 bases at J, with 8 bases in the middle. The CDR3 sequence: CASSLPGGNSPLHF. Written as DNA, the CDR3 is TGTGCCAGCAGTTTACCCGGAGGTAATTCACCCCTCCACTTT. The full variable domain, completed using reference TRBV28 and TRBJ1-6, is DVKVTQSSRYLVKRTGEKVFLECVQDMDHENMFWYRQDPGLGLRLIYFSYDVKMKEKGDIPEGYSVSREKKERFSLILESASTNQTSMYLCASSLPGGNSPLHFGNGTRLTVT.